The next 5 T cell receptor beta chains were all read from a single sample in a study of blood T cell repertoires in COVID-19. Here immunoSEQ multiplex PCR was the method, and the copy in TCRdb shows in-frame clones only, minus some. The data hold around 320,000 clones, with nearly 90% observed a single time. Sequencing was performed on PBMCs or T cells enriched from blood (not recorded which). These receptors were collected from a woman between 18 and 30 years old with acute COVID-19.

This sequence joins TRBV29-1 and TRBJ1-4; no clear D gene. Trimming took 1 base from V and 7 from J, leaving 10 bases between them. The germline CDR1 and CDR2 sequences are SQVTM and ANQGSEA. CDR3 length: 13 amino acids. The chain's CDR3 is CSVEVAGIEKLFF. The CDR3 DNA is TGCAGCGTTGAAGTAGCGGGGATTGAAAAACTGTTTTTT.

The chain employs TRBV12-2 and TRBJ1-5; no check of the table's D call, TRBD1, against the DNA was made. TRBV12-2 is a pseudogene. This CDR3 has 23 amino acids. DNA of the CDR3: TGTGCAAGTCGCTTAGCGACAAGAGGGGACAGGGGGATGGTTATGAAAAGCAATCAGCCCCAGCATTTT. It specifies CASRLATRGDRGMVMKSNQPQHF.

The V gene is TRBV13, the J gene TRBJ1-1; tentatively, D is TRBD1 (6 bases). Deletions cut 6 bases from V and 1 base from J, with 12 bases between. The CDR3 extends over 14 amino acids. Germline CDR1 reads PRHDT; CDR2 reads FYEKMQ (reference sequence). The CDR3 sequence is CASRFGTTNTEAFF. The CDR3 DNA reads TGTGCCAGCAGATTTGGGACAACGAACACTGAAGCTTTCTTT.

This clone was detected once. The V gene is TRBV28, the J gene TRBJ1-5; maybe TRBD1 (5 bases). This CDR3 contains 16 residues. Trimming shortened V by 2 bases and J by 0 bases, and 11 bases separated the two germline ends. CDR1 MDHEN and CDR2 SYDVKM come from the germline V gene. CDR3 protein: CASSLRDWNSNQPQHF. The CDR3 nucleotides are TGTGCCAGCAGTTTAAGGGACTGGAATAGCAATCAGCCCCAGCATTTT.

The chain has TRBV28 and TRBJ1-5; unclear D gene. This CDR3 has 12 amino acids. Germline V gives CDR1 MDHEN, CDR2 SYDVKM. The V end lost 3 bases, the J end lost 4 bases, and 4 bases lay between the germline ends. Here the CDR3 DNA reads TGTGCCAGCAGTTTCCAGAATCAGCCCCAGCATTTT. Residues: CASSFQNQPQHF.